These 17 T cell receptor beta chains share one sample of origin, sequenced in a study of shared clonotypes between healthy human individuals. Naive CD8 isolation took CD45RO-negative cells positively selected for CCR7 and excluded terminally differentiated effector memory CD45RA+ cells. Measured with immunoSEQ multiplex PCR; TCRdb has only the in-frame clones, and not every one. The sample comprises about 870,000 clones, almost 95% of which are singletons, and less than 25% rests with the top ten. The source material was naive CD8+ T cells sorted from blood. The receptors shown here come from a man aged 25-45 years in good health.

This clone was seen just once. This CDR3 is CASGVTGLTYEQYF. The CDR3 DNA sequence: TGTGCCAGCGGTGTGACAGGGCTCACCTACGAGCAGTACTTC. This chain connects TRBV7-9 to TRBJ2-7; TRBD1 matches at 7 bases. The V gene's germline CDR1 is SEHNR and CDR2 FQNEAQ (reference sequence). The junction had 9 bases not matched to a gene; V was cut back by 8 bases and J by 2 bases. The CDR3 has 14 residues.

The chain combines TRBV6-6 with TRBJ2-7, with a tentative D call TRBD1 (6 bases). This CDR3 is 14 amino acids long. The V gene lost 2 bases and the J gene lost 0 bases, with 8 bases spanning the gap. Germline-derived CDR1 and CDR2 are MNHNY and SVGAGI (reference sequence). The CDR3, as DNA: TGTGCCAGCAGTTACGAAGGGGGCTCCTACGAGCAGTACTTC. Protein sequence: CASSYEGGSYEQYF.

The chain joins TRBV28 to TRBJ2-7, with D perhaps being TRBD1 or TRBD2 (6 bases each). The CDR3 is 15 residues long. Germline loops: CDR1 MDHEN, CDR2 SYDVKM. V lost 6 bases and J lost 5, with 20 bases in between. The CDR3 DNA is TGTGCCAGCAGCCTAAACCTCGGGGGCACCGACGAGCAGTACTTC. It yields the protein CASSLNLGGTDEQYF.

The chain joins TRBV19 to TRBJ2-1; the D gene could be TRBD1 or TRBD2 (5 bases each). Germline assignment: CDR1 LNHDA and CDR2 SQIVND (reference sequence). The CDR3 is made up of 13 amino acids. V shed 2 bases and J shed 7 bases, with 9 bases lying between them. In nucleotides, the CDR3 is TGTGCCAGTAGTATATTGGGGGTTAATGAGCAGTTCTTC. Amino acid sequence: CASSILGVNEQFF.

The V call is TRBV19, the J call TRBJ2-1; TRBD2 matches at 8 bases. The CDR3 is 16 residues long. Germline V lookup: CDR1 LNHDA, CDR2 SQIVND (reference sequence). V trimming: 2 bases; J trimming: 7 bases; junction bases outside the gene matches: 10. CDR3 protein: CASSISVSGSRNEQFF. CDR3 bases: TGTGCCAGTAGTATAAGTGTCAGCGGGAGTCGAAATGAGCAGTTCTTC.

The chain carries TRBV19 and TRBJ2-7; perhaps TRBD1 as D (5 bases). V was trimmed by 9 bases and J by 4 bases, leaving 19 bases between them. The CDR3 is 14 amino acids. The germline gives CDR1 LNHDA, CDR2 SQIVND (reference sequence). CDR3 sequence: CASAPGLGYYEQYF. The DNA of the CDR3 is TGTGCCAGCGCCCCAGGGTTGGGGTATTACGAGCAGTACTTC. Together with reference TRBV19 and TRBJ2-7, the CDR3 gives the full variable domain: DGGITQSPKYLFRKEGQNVTLSCEQNLNHDAMYWYRQDPGQGLRLIYYSQIVNDFQKGDIAEGYSVSREKKESFPLTVTSAQKNPTAFYLCASAPGLGYYEQYFGPGTRLTVT.

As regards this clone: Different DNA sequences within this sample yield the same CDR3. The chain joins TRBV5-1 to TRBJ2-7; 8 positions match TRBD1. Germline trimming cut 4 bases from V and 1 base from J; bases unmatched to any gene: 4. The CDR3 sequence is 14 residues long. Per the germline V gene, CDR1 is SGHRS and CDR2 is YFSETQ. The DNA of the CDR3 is TGCGCCAGCAGCCCAGGGACAGGTTCCTACGAGCAGTACTTC. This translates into CASSPGTGSYEQYF.

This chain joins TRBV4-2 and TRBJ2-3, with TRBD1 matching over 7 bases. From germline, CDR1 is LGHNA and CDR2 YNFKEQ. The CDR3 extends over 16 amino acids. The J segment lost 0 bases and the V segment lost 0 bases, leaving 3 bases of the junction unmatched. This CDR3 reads CASSQDRGLSTDTQYF. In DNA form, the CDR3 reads TGTGCCAGCAGCCAAGACAGGGGGTTGAGCACAGATACGCAGTATTTT.

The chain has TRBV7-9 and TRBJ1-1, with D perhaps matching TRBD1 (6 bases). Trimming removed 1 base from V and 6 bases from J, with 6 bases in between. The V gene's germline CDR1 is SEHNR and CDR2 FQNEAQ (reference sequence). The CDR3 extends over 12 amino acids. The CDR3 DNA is TGTGCCAGCAGCTTAGAGGGGGCTGAAGCTTTCTTT. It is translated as CASSLEGAEAFF.

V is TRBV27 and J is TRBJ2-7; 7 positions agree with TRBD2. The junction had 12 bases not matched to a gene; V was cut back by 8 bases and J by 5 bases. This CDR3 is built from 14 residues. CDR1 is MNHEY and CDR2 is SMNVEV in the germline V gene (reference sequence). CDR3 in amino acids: CASFSLGGEHEQYF. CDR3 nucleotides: TGTGCCAGCTTCTCTTTGGGGGGGGAACACGAGCAGTACTTC.

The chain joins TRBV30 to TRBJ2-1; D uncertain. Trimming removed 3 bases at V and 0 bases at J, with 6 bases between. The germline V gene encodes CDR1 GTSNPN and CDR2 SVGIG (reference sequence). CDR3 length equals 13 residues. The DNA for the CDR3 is TGTGCCTGGAGAACCTACTCCTACAATGAGCAGTTCTTC. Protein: CAWRTYSYNEQFF.

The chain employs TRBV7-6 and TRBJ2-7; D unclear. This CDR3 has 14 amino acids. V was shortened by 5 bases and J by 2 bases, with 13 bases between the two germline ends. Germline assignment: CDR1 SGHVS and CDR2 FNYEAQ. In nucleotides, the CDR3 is TGTGCCAGCAGCCCTACCCCGATTGCCTACGAGCAGTACTTC. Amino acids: CASSPTPIAYEQYF.

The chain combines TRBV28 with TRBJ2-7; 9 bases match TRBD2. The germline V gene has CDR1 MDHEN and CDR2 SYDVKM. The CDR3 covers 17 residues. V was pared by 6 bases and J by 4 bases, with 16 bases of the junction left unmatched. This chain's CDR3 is CASSSLLSGTSTYEQYF. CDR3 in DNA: TGTGCCAGCAGCTCTCTACTTTCCGGGACTAGCACGTACGAGCAGTACTTC.

The CDR3 reads CASSLVEETSGEQYF. CDR3 sequence (DNA): TGTGCCAGCAGCTTAGTAGAAGAGACTAGTGGCGAGCAGTACTTC. This chain joins TRBV11-2 and TRBJ2-7; tentatively, D is TRBD2 (6 bases). The CDR3 loop spans 15 amino acids. Trimming cost V 1 base and J 6 bases, with 16 bases left between them. From germline, CDR1 is SGHAT and CDR2 FQNNGV.

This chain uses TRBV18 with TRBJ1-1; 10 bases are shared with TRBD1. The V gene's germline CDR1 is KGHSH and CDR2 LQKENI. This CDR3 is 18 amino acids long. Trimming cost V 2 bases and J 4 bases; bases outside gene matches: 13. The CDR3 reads CASSPKDRGRTFGTEAFF. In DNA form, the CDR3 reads TGTGCCAGCTCACCAAAGGACAGGGGGAGGACTTTCGGCACTGAAGCTTTCTTT. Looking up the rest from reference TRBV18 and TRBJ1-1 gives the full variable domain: NAGVMQNPRHLVRRRGQEARLRCSPMKGHSHVYWYRQLPEEGLKFMVYLQKENIIDESGMPKERFSAEFPKEGPSILRIQQVVRGDSAAYFCASSPKDRGRTFGTEAFFGQGTRLTVV.

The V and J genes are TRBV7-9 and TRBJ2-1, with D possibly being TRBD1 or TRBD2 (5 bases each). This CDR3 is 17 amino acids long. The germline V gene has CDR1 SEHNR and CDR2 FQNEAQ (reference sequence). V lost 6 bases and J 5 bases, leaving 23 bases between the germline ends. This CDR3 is CASSFYPGPQVDNEQFF. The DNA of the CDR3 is TGTGCCAGCAGTTTCTACCCGGGACCCCAGGTCGACAATGAGCAGTTCTTC.

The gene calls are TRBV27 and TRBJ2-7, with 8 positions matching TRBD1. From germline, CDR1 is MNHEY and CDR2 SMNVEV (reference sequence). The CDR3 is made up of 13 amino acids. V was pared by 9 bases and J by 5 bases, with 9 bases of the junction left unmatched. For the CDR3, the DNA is TGTGCCAGTTCGGACAGGGAGGACCACGAGCAGTACTTC. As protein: CASSDREDHEQYF.